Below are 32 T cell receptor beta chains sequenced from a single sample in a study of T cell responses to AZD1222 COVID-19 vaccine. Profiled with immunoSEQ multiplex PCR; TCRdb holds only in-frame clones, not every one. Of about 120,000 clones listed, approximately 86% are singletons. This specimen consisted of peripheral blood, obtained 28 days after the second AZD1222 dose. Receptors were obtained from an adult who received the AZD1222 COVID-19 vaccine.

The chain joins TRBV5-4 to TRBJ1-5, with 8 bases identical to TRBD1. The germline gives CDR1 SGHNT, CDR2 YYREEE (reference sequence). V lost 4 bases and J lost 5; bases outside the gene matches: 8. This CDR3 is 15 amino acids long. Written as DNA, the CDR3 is TGTGCCAGCAGCCCTGGACAGGGAATTGATCAGCCCCAGCATTTT. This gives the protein CASSPGQGIDQPQHF.

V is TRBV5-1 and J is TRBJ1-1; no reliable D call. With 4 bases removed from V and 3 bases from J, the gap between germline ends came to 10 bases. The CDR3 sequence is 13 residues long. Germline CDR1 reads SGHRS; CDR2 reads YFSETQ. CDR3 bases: TGCGCCAGCAGCCTCCTTCGGGACACTGAAGCTTTCTTT. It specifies CASSLLRDTEAFF. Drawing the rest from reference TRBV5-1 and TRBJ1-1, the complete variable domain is KAGVTQTPRYLIKTRGQQVTLSCSPISGHRSVSWYQQTPGQGLQFLFEYFSETQRNKGNFPGRFSGRQFSNSRSEMNVSTLELGDSALYLCASSLLRDTEAFFGQGTRLTVV.

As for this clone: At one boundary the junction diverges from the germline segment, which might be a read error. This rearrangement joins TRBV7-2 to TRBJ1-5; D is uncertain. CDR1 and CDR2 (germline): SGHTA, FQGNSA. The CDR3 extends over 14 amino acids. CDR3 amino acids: CASTLDPSGQPQHF. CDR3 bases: TGTGCCAGCACCTTAGACCCAAGCGGTCAGCCCCAGCATTTT.

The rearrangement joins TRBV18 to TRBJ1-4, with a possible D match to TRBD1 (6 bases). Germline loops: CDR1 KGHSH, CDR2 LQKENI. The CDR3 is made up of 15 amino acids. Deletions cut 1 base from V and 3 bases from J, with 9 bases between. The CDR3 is CASSPLGQPNEKLFF. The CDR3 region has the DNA TGTGCCAGCTCACCACTAGGACAGCCTAATGAAAAACTGTTTTTT. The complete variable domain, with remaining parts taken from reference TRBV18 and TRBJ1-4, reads NAGVMQNPRHLVRRRGQEARLRCSPMKGHSHVYWYRQLPEEGLKFMVYLQKENIIDESGMPKERFSAEFPKEGPSILRIQQVVRGDSAAYFCASSPLGQPNEKLFFGSGTQLSVL.

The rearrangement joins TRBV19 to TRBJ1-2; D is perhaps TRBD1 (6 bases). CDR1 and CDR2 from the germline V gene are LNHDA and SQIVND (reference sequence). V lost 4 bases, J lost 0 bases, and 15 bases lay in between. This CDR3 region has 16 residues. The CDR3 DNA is TGTGCCAGTAGTAACCAGGGGTTAGGAGCTAACTATGGCTACACCTTC. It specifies CASSNQGLGANYGYTF.

CDR3: CASSPGRERPQHF. The CDR3 bases are TGTGCCAGCAGTCCGGGACGTGAACGGCCCCAGCATTTT. The V gene is TRBV28, the J gene TRBJ1-5; perhaps TRBD1 as D (5 bases). Germline loops: CDR1 MDHEN, CDR2 SYDVKM. Trimming pared 5 bases from V and 9 bases from J, leaving 14 bases between. This CDR3 has 13 residues.

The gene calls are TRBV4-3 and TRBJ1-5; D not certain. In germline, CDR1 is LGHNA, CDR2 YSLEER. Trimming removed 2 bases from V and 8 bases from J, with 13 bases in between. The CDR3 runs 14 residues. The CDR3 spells CASSQRPGSEPQHF. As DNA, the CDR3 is TGCGCCAGCAGCCAAAGGCCGGGGAGCGAGCCCCAGCATTTT.

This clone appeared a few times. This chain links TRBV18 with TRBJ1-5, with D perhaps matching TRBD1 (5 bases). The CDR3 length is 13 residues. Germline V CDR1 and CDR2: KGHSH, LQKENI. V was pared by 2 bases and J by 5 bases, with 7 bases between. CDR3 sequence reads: CASSPGGDQPQHF. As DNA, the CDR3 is TGTGCCAGCTCACCAGGGGGTGATCAGCCCCAGCATTTT. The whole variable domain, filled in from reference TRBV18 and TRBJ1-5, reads NAGVMQNPRHLVRRRGQEARLRCSPMKGHSHVYWYRQLPEEGLKFMVYLQKENIIDESGMPKERFSAEFPKEGPSILRIQQVVRGDSAAYFCASSPGGDQPQHFGDGTRLSIL.

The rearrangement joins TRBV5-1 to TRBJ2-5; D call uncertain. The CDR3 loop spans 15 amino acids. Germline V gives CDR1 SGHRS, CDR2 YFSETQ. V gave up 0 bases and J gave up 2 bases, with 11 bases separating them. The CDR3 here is CASSLEGKTQETQYF. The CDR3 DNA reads TGCGCCAGCAGCTTGGAAGGCAAAACTCAAGAGACCCAGTACTTC.

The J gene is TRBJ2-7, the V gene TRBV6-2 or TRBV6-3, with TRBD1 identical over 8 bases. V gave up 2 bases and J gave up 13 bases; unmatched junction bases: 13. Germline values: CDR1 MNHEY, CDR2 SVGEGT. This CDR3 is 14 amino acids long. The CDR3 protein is CASSYPGQGLNRYF. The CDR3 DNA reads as TGTGCCAGCAGTTACCCCGGACAGGGCCTGAATCGTTACTTC.

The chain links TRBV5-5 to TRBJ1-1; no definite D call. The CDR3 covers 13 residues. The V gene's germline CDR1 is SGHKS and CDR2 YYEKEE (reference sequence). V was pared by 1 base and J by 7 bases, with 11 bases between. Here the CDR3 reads CASSLTWRLEAFF. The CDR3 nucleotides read TGTGCCAGCAGCTTGACCTGGAGACTTGAAGCTTTCTTT.

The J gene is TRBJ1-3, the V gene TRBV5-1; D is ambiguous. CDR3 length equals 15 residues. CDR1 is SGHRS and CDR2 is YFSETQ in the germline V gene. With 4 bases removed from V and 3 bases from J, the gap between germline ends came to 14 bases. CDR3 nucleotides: TGCGCCAGCAGCCAACGGACCGCTCATGGAAACACCATATATTTT. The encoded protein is CASSQRTAHGNTIYF. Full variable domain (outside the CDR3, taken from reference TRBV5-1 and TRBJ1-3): KAGVTQTPRYLIKTRGQQVTLSCSPISGHRSVSWYQQTPGQGLQFLFEYFSETQRNKGNFPGRFSGRQFSNSRSEMNVSTLELGDSALYLCASSQRTAHGNTIYFGEGSWLTVV.

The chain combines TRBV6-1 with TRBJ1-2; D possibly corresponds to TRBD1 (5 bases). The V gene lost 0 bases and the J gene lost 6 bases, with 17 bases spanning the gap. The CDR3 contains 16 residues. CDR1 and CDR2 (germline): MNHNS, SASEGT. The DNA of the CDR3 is TGTGCCAGCAGTGAAGCGACAGCTCGAGTTATGGATGGCTACACCTTC. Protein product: CASSEATARVMDGYTF.

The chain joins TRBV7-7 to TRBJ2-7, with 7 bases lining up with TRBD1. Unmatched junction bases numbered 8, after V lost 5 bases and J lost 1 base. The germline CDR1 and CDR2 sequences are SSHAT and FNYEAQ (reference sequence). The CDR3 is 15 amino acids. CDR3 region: CASSLRDSPSYEQYF. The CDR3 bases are TGTGCCAGCAGCCTCCGGGACAGCCCATCCTACGAGCAGTACTTC.

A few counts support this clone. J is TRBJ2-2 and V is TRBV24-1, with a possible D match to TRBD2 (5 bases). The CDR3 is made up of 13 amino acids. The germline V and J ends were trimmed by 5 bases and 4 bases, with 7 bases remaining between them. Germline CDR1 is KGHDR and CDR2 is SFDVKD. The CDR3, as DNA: TGTGCCACCAGTGGGAGGAGCACCGGGGAGCTGTTTTTT. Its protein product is CATSGRSTGELFF.

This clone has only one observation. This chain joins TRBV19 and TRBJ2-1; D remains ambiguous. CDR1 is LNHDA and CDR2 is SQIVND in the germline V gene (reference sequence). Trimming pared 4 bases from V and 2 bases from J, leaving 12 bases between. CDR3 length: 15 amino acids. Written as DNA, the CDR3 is TGTGCCAGTAGTAAGGTCCGGTTGACCTACAATGAGCAGTTCTTC. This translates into CASSKVRLTYNEQFF.

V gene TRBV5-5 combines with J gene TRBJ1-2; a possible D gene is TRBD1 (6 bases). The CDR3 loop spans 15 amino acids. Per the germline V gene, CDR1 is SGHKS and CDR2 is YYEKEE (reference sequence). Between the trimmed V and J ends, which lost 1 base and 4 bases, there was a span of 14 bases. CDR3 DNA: TGTGCCAGCAGCTTGATGGTGGACAGAACCTATGGCTACACCTTC. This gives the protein CASSLMVDRTYGYTF.

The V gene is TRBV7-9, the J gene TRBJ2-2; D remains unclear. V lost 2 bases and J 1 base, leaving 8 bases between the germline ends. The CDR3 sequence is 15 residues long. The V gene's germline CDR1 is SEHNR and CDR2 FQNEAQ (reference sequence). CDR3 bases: TGTGCCAGCAGCTTAAGCGACTGGAACACCGGGGAGCTGTTTTTT. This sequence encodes CASSLSDWNTGELFF.

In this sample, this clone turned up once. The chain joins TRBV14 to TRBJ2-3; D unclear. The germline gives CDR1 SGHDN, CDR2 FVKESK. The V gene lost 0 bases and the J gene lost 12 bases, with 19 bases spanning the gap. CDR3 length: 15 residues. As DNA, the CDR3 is TGTGCCAGCAGCCAAGAACTGGTAGGCCTCTTCTTCCAGTATTTT. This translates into CASSQELVGLFFQYF.

In DNA, the CDR3 is TGTGCCAGCAGCCGGGACAACAATCAGCCCCAGCATTTT. As protein: CASSRDNNQPQHF. The chain combines TRBV2 with TRBJ1-5, with D perhaps matching TRBD1 (6 bases). The CDR3 consists of 13 residues. CDR1 SNHLY and CDR2 FYNNEI come from the germline V gene. The V end was cut by 6 bases, the J end by 3 bases, with 9 bases between.

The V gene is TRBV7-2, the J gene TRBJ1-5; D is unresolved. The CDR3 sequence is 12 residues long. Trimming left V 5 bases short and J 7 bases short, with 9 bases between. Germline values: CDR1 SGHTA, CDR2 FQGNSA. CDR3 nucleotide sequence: TGTGCCAGCAGCCCATATGAACAGCCCCAGCATTTT. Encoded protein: CASSPYEQPQHF.

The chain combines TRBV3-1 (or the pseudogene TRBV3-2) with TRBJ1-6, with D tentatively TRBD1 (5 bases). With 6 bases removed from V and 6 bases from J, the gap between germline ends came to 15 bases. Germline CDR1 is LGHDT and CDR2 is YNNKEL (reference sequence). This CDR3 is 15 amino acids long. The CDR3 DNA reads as TGTGCCAGCAGTCCTATTGGGGCAGGTAATTCACCCCTCCACTTT. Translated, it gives CASSPIGAGNSPLHF.

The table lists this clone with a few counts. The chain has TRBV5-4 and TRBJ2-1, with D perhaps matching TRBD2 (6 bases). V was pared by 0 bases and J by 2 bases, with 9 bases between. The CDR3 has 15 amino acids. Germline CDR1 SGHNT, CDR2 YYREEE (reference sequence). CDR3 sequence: CASSLVGGTYNEQFF. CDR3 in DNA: TGTGCCAGCAGCTTGGTCGGGGGAACCTACAATGAGCAGTTCTTC.

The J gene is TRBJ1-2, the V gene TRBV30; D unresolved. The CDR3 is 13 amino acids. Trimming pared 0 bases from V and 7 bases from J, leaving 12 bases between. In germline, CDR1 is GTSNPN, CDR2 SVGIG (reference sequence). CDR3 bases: TGTGCCTGGAGTGTAGGCGGGGTCGCTGGCTACACCTTC. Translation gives CAWSVGGVAGYTF.

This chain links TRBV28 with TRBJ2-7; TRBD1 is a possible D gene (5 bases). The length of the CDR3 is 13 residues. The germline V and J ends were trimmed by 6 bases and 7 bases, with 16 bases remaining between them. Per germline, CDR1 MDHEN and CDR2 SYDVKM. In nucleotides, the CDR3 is TGTGCCAGCAGCCTTCGACAGCTCATGGAGCAGTACTTC. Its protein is CASSLRQLMEQYF.

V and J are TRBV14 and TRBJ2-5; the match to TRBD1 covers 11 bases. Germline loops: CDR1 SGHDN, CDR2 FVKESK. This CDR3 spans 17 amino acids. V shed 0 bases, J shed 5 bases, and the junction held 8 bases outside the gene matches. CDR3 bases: TGTGCCAGCAGCCAAGATTTCGGGACAGGGGGTAGGGAGACCCAGTACTTC. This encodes CASSQDFGTGGRETQYF.

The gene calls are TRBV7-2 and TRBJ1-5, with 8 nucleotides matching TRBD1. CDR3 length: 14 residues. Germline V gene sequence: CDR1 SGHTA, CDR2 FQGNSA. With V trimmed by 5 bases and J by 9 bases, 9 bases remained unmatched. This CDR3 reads CASSRDRGPSPQHF. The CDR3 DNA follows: TGTGCCAGCAGCAGAGACAGGGGCCCATCGCCCCAGCATTTT. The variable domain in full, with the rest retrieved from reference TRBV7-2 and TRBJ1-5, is GAGVSQSPSNKVTEKGKDVELRCDPISGHTALYWYRQSLGQGLEFLIYFQGNSAPDKSGLPSDRFSAERTGGSVSTLTIQRTQQEDSAVYLCASSRDRGPSPQHFGDGTRLSIL.

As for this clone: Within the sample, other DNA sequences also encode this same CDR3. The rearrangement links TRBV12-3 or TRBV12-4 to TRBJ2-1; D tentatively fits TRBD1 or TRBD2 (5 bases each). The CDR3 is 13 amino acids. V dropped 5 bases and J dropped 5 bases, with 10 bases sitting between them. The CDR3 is CASSRGTDNEQFF. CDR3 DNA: TGTGCCAGCAGTCGAGGGACGGACAATGAGCAGTTCTTC.

The CDR3: CASSWQVNEKLFF. In nucleotides, the CDR3 is TGTGCCAGCAGCTGGCAGGTTAATGAAAAACTGTTTTTT. This chain links TRBV7-9 with TRBJ1-4, with D unresolved. The V end was cut by 4 bases, the J end by 4 bases, with 7 bases between. The germline CDR1 and CDR2 sequences are SEHNR and FQNEAQ (reference sequence). There are 13 residues in the CDR3.

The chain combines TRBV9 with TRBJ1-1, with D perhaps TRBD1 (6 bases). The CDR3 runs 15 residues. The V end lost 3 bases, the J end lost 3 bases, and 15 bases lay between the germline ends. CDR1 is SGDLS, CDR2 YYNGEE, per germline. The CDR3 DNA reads TGTGCCAGCAGCGCCACCCCAGAGGGGGACACTGAAGCTTTCTTT. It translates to CASSATPEGDTEAFF. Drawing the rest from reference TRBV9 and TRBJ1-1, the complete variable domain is DSGVTQTPKHLITATGQRVTLRCSPRSGDLSVYWYQQSLDQGLQFLIQYYNGEERAKGNILERFSAQQFPDLHSELNLSSLELGDSALYFCASSATPEGDTEAFFGQGTRLTVV.

The CDR3 loop is CASRPPGGSYGYTF. DNA for the CDR3: TGTGCCAGTAGACCCCCGGGGGGTTCTTATGGCTACACCTTC. The chain recombines TRBV19 with TRBJ1-2, with D maybe TRBD1 (5 bases). Trimming took 6 bases from V and 5 from J, leaving 16 bases between them. The germline gives CDR1 LNHDA, CDR2 SQIVND (reference sequence). This CDR3 comprises 14 residues.

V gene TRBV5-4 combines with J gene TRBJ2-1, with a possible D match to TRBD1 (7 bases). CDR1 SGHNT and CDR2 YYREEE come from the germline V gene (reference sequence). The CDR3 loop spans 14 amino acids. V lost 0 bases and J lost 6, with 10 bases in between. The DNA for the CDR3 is TGTGCCAGCAGCTTGGGTCAGGGGGGCAATGAGCAGTTCTTC. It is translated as CASSLGQGGNEQFF. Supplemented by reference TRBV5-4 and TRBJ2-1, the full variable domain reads ETGVTQSPTHLIKTRGQQVTLRCSSQSGHNTVSWYQQALGQGPQFIFQYYREEENGRGNFPPRFSGLQFPNYSSELNVNALELDDSALYLCASSLGQGGNEQFFGPGTRLTVL.